One and the same sample provided the 17 T cell receptor beta chains below, sequenced in a study of T cells in Graves' hyperthyroidism and ophthalmopathy. Amplified regions were TCR beta CDR3 sequences from RNA transcripts. The TCR CDR3 was amplified in a first-round RT-PCR using the HTBI primer set. One entry per CDR3 protein results from TCRdb running MiXCR on the multiplex PCR reads. There are roughly 580,000 distinct CDR3 sequences in the sample; around 13% occur only once, and about 5.8% lies in the top ten. The source material was blood. These receptors were obtained from a woman aged 30 to 39 with Graves' hyperthyroidism that later progressed to Graves' ophthalmopathy.

The sample holds many counts of this clonotype. This chain uses TRBV30 with TRBJ1-4, with D uncertain. CDR1 GTSNPN and CDR2 SVGIG come from the germline V gene (reference sequence). This CDR3 comprises 12 residues. The V end was cut by 2 bases, the J end by 8 bases, with 9 bases between. In DNA form, the CDR3 reads TGTGCCTGGAGTACAATTGGGGAAAAACTGTTTTTT. This sequence encodes CAWSTIGEKLFF.

The DNA of the CDR3 is TGCGCCAGCAGCCCTCGGACTACCTCTAGCACAGATACGCAGTATTTT. It translates to CASSPRTTSSTDTQYF. V gene TRBV5-1 combines with J gene TRBJ2-3, with a tentative D call TRBD2 (6 bases). Germline V gives CDR1 SGHRS, CDR2 YFSETQ. This CDR3 contains 16 residues. The germline V and J ends were trimmed by 4 bases and 0 bases, with 15 bases remaining between them. The full variable domain, rest sourced from reference TRBV5-1 and TRBJ2-3, is KAGVTQTPRYLIKTRGQQVTLSCSPISGHRSVSWYQQTPGQGLQFLFEYFSETQRNKGNFPGRFSGRQFSNSRSEMNVSTLELGDSALYLCASSPRTTSSTDTQYFGPGTRLTVL.

This clonotype was detected only a few times. The rearrangement joins TRBV11-1 to TRBJ1-1; tentative D call: TRBD1 (6 bases). V gave up 6 bases and J gave up 3 bases, with 14 bases separating them. The CDR3 consists of 14 residues. Germline CDR1 and CDR2: SGHAT and FQDESV (reference sequence). The CDR3 region is CASRPPGGHTEAFF. The DNA for the CDR3 is TGTGCCAGCAGACCCCCGGGGGGGCACACTGAAGCTTTCTTT. Using reference TRBV11-1 and TRBJ1-1 for the parts outside the CDR3, the full variable domain is EAEVAQSPRYKITEKSQAVAFWCDPISGHATLYWYRQILGQGPELLVQFQDESVVDDSQLPKDRFSAERLKGVDSTLKIQPAELGDSAMYLCASRPPGGHTEAFFGQGTRLTVV.

V is TRBV2 and J is TRBJ2-2, with 13 bases identical to TRBD2. The V gene end was trimmed by 8 bases and the J gene end by 6 bases; junction bases not matched to a gene: 12. In germline, CDR1 is SNHLY, CDR2 FYNNEI. CDR3 size: 17 residues. DNA for the CDR3: TGTGCCAGCTCACCTAGGACTAGCGGGAGTGTCGCCGGGGAGCTGTTTTTT. Translated: CASSPRTSGSVAGELFF.

V usage is TRBV6-1 and J usage is TRBJ2-1, with 7 bases that match TRBD2. The germline V gene has CDR1 MNHNS and CDR2 SASEGT. The junction had 9 bases not matched to a gene; V was cut back by 1 base and J by 9 bases. This CDR3 has 15 amino acids. DNA for the CDR3: TGTGCCAGCAGTGAAGGGTTAGCGGGCAGACGTGAGCAGTTCTTC. The encoded protein is CASSEGLAGRREQFF.

A remark on this clonotype: A single base separates this from a much larger clone, so it may be a read error. The CDR3 does not close with the conserved phenylalanine or tryptophan, likely indicating a read error. The rearrangement uses TRBV19 and TRBJ1-5, with 9 bases identical to TRBD1. Germline trimming cut 4 bases from V and 2 bases from J; bases unmatched to any gene: 6. This CDR3 is built from 16 residues. The germline V gene encodes CDR1 LNHDA and CDR2 SQIVND (reference sequence). Written as DNA, the CDR3 is TGTGCCAGTAGTAAATCACAGGGGGCGGGCAATCAGCCCCAGCATATT. It specifies CASSKSQGAGNQPQHI.

In its sample, this clonotype was seen many times. The chain couples TRBV11-3 to TRBJ2-7; 7 bases fit TRBD1. V was clipped by 5 bases and J by 3 bases; unmatched bases: 10. This CDR3 comprises 15 residues. CDR1 SGHNT and CDR2 YENEEA come from the germline V gene. CDR3 nucleotides: TGTGCCAGCAGCGCTGGACAGGTCTTTTTCTACGAGCAGTACTTC. Protein: CASSAGQVFFYEQYF.

This clonotype has at least ten counts. V gene TRBV12-3 or TRBV12-4 combines with J gene TRBJ2-7; tentative D call: TRBD1 (6 bases). The CDR3 covers 14 residues. V shed 3 bases and J shed 5 bases, with 14 bases lying between them. The CDR3 loop is CASSLGQLEDEQYF. The CDR3 bases are TGTGCCAGCAGTTTGGGACAACTGGAGGACGAGCAGTACTTC.

The rearrangement links TRBV5-5 to TRBJ1-2; no definite D call. Germline CDR1 is SGHKS and CDR2 is YYEKEE (reference sequence). Between the trimmed V and J ends, which lost 1 base and 2 bases, there was a span of 9 bases. The CDR3 sequence is 14 residues long. The CDR3 DNA sequence: TGTGCCAGCAGCTTGAGGTTGGGCAACTATGGCTACACCTTC. The encoded protein is CASSLRLGNYGYTF.

This clonotype was picked up many times. Here the CDR3 DNA reads TGCGCCAGCAGCTTGGGAAGGGTCGACCATGGCTACACCTTC. Translating it yields CASSLGRVDHGYTF. This chain joins TRBV5-1 and TRBJ1-2; D unclear. Germline V CDR1 and CDR2: SGHRS, YFSETQ. The CDR3 runs 14 residues. Trimming pared 0 bases from V and 6 bases from J, leaving 12 bases between.

This clonotype was detected a few times. The chain combines TRBV20-1 with TRBJ2-2, with D tentatively TRBD2 (5 bases). Germline V CDR1 and CDR2: DFQATT, SNEGSKA (reference sequence). The CDR3 is 14 amino acids. Trimming stripped 5 bases from V and 0 bases from J, with 10 bases between. The CDR3 region has the DNA TGCAGTGCTTTCCTGGAGGCGAACACCGGGGAGCTGTTTTTT. Translation gives CSAFLEANTGELFF.

In this sample, this clonotype turned up many times. J is TRBJ2-1 and V is TRBV11-2; D possibly corresponds to TRBD2 (6 bases). V lost 1 base and J 8 bases, leaving 15 bases between the germline ends. Germline values: CDR1 SGHAT, CDR2 FQNNGV. CDR3 length equals 15 residues. This CDR3 is CASSLVPWEADEQFF. As DNA, the CDR3 is TGTGCCAGCAGCTTAGTCCCCTGGGAGGCCGATGAGCAGTTCTTC.

Concerning this clonotype itself: This may be a read error, as it is one base from a much larger clone. The chain has TRBV6-1 and TRBJ1-4; D is unresolved. The CDR3 is made up of 13 amino acids. Trimming left V 5 bases short and J 7 bases short, with 11 bases between. Germline loops: CDR1 MNHNS, CDR2 SASEGT. CDR3 DNA: TGTGCCAGCAGTACCACAGTTAGTGAAAAACTGTTTTTT. Amino acids: CASSTTVSEKLFF.

Many counts were recorded for this clonotype. The J gene is TRBJ1-5, the V gene TRBV12-3 or TRBV12-4, with D possibly matching TRBD1 (6 bases). The CDR3 contains 14 residues. Trimming pared 5 bases from V and 0 bases from J, leaving 8 bases between. As DNA, the CDR3 is TGTGCCAGCAGTCGACAGGATAGCAATCAGCCCCAGCATTTT. It specifies CASSRQDSNQPQHF.

This clonotype was observed at least ten times. The chain is built from TRBV28 and TRBJ2-1, with 7 positions matching TRBD2. V gave up 6 bases and J gave up 7 bases; unmatched junction bases: 9. The CDR3 covers 14 residues. The germline V gene encodes CDR1 MDHEN and CDR2 SYDVKM. The DNA of the CDR3 is TGTGCCAGCAGGGGTGGCGGGAGCATAAATGAGCAGTTCTTC. Translated, it gives CASRGGGSINEQFF.

V is TRBV7-8 and J is TRBJ2-7, with D perhaps matching TRBD2 (5 bases). The CDR3 consists of 19 residues. The V gene lost 5 bases and the J gene lost 0 bases, with 26 bases spanning the gap. The V gene's germline CDR1 is SGHVS and CDR2 FQNEAQ. The CDR3 DNA reads as TGTGCCAGCAGCCTCCCCCGGTCGGCTTTGGAGCGGAGCTCCTACGAGCAGTACTTC. Encoded protein: CASSLPRSALERSSYEQYF.

The chain has TRBV6-1 and TRBJ2-2, with 9 bases matching TRBD1. The germline gives CDR1 MNHNS, CDR2 SASEGT. The CDR3 runs 15 residues. V dropped 6 bases and J dropped 8; count of bases not matched to a gene: 10. CDR3 sequence (DNA): TGTGCCAGCAGCCGTGACAGGGGGGCACCGGGGGAGCTGTTTTTT. Protein: CASSRDRGAPGELFF.